This T cell receptor (beta chain) was sequenced in a study of blood T cells in healthy people across ages. The second PCR ran roughly 7 to 12 cycles with a sample-barcoded 5' primer and J-beta primers. There were at least 2.5 million CDR3-containing paired-end reads obtained from each sample. TCRdb re-derived calls from the 5' RACE reads in MiXCR, one entry per CDR3 protein. The data show 1.6 million or so distinct CDR3 sequences, 30% to 35% seen once. The donors, healthy Caucasians from Russia, were aged roughly 6 to 100. PBMCs numbering at least 6 million were isolated per sample. Total RNA was isolated from each sample in quantities of at least 6 micrograms. This CDR3 region has 15 residues. Germline CDR1 is LGHNA and CDR2 is YNFKEQ. V was pared by 2 bases and J by 9 bases, with 17 bases between. This clonotype was counted only a few times.

The chain is built from TRBV4-2 and TRBJ2-1; D might be TRBD2 (5 bases). This receptor was identified in a woman aged 25 to 39 in good health. Sequencing was carried out using blood. CDR3 in DNA: TGTGCCAGCAGCCAATCGGGATCACTAGGTGGTGAGCAGTTCTTC. Translation gives CASSQSGSLGGEQFF.